The 30 T cell receptor beta chains presented below share a single source sample, sequenced in a study of blood T cell repertoires in COVID-19. Sequencing used immunoSEQ multiplex PCR; TCRdb keeps in-frame clones, though not all of them. Here the sample spans about 400,000 clones, 89% being singletons. Sequencing was done on a sample of PBMCs or T cells enriched from blood (not recorded which). The receptors shown here come from a woman aged 25-40 years who had recovered from COVID-19.

This clone was observed a few times. This chain connects TRBV19 to TRBJ2-4; 8 bases are shared with TRBD1. Per germline, CDR1 LNHDA and CDR2 SQIVND (reference sequence). J was trimmed by 2 bases and V by 7 bases; bases with no gene match: 19. The CDR3 runs 19 residues. Written as DNA, the CDR3 is TGTGCCAGTACTGCAGGGGGCCGACGCGCTCCTCGGTCCAAAAACATTCAGTACTTC. Its protein is CASTAGGRRAPRSKNIQYF.

In its sample, this clone was seen once. This chain joins TRBV10-3 and TRBJ2-7; maybe TRBD1 (6 bases). The CDR3 is made up of 18 amino acids. V was shortened by 0 bases and J by 1 base, with 19 bases between the two germline ends. Germline CDR1 ENHRY, CDR2 SYGVKD. The CDR3 is CAISESPNFRGKSYEQYF. CDR3 nucleotides: TGTGCCATCAGTGAGTCTCCAAACTTCAGGGGTAAATCCTACGAGCAGTACTTC.

V and J are TRBV28 and TRBJ2-3, with D perhaps TRBD1 (6 bases). CDR3 length: 12 residues. Germline V lookup: CDR1 MDHEN, CDR2 SYDVKM. V lost 3 bases and J lost 9, with 10 bases in between. The CDR3: CASSFRGRTQYF. The DNA for the CDR3 is TGTGCCAGCAGTTTCAGGGGAAGAACGCAGTATTTT.

The chain employs TRBV29-1 and TRBJ2-2; maybe TRBD1 (6 bases). V was pared by 6 bases and J by 0 bases, with 14 bases between. Germline values: CDR1 SQVTM, CDR2 ANQGSEA. The CDR3 extends over 15 amino acids. The DNA of the CDR3 is TGCAGCGTCCCCAGGGGCAGCACGAACACCGGGGAGCTGTTTTTT. Translation: CSVPRGSTNTGELFF.

V and J are TRBV5-5 and TRBJ2-3; 7 nucleotides align to TRBD1. The CDR3 is 15 amino acids. Looked up from germline, CDR1 is SGHKS and CDR2 is YYEKEE (reference sequence). The J segment lost 5 bases and the V segment lost 2 bases, leaving 8 bases of the junction unmatched. CDR3 bases: TGTGCCAGCAGCTTTCTACAGGGGAAAGGAGATACGCAGTATTTT. Its protein product is CASSFLQGKGDTQYF.

The chain carries TRBV9 and TRBJ2-3, with a tentative D call TRBD1 (6 bases). V was shortened by 1 base and J by 2 bases, with 11 bases between the two germline ends. Per germline, CDR1 SGDLS and CDR2 YYNGEE. CDR3 size: 15 residues. The CDR3 protein is CASSVTGQHTDTQYF. CDR3 DNA: TGTGCCAGCAGCGTAACGGGACAACACACAGATACGCAGTATTTT.

The chain carries TRBV20-1 and TRBJ2-3; D possibly corresponds to TRBD2 (6 bases). Germline CDR1 and CDR2: DFQATT and SNEGSKA (reference sequence). The germline V and J ends were trimmed by 4 bases and 3 bases, with 11 bases remaining between them. The CDR3 has 13 residues. This CDR3 is CSAIDGRTDTQYF. The CDR3 DNA sequence: TGCAGTGCTATTGACGGGAGAACAGATACGCAGTATTTT.

The chain combines TRBV30 with TRBJ1-1, with a tentative D call TRBD1 (6 bases). Between the trimmed V and J ends, which lost 4 bases and 5 bases, there was a span of 17 bases. The CDR3 runs to 14 residues. CDR1 is GTSNPN and CDR2 is SVGIG in the germline V gene (reference sequence). CDR3 coding DNA: TGTGCCTGGACGCCCGGGACATGGGGTACTGAAGCTTTCTTT. Amino acid sequence: CAWTPGTWGTEAFF.

This chain links TRBV5-1 with TRBJ2-7; D perhaps matches TRBD1 (6 bases). The germline V gene encodes CDR1 SGHRS and CDR2 YFSETQ. This CDR3 region has 14 residues. Trimming pared 4 bases from V and 2 bases from J, leaving 13 bases between. In nucleotides, the CDR3 is TGCGCCAGCAGCGGGGCTGGACAGACCTACGAGCAGTACTTC. This gives the protein CASSGAGQTYEQYF.

The CDR3 DNA is TGTGCCAGTACGTCTCGGACAGGGGGCCGCGGCTATGGCTACACCTTC. Its protein product is CASTSRTGGRGYGYTF. The chain employs TRBV19 and TRBJ1-2; 11 bases match TRBD1. V was pared by 7 bases and J by 4 bases, with 11 bases of the junction left unmatched. Germline assignment: CDR1 LNHDA and CDR2 SQIVND (reference sequence). This CDR3 is 16 amino acids long.

This clone was detected once. The chain combines TRBV7-9 with TRBJ1-3; D unresolved. The V and J ends lost 7 bases and 0 bases respectively, with 7 bases between them. Germline V CDR1 and CDR2: SEHNR, FQNEAQ (reference sequence). The CDR3 extends over 13 amino acids. For the CDR3, the DNA is TGTGCCAGCACCCCGGGCTCTGGAAACACCATATATTTT. It encodes CASTPGSGNTIYF.

The genes are TRBV7-9 and TRBJ2-2, with D tentatively TRBD1 (6 bases). Germline V gene data show CDR1 as SEHNR and CDR2 as FQNEAQ (reference sequence). The CDR3 length is 15 residues. Trimming pared 5 bases from V and 6 bases from J, leaving 16 bases between. The CDR3 sequence: CASSPPTGFAGELFF. CDR3 coding DNA: TGTGCCAGCAGCCCGCCAACAGGGTTTGCCGGGGAGCTGTTTTTT.

The chain has TRBV18 and TRBJ2-5; 8 bases are shared with TRBD2. Germline CDR1 KGHSH, CDR2 LQKENI. With V trimmed by 3 bases and J by 9 bases, 12 bases remained unmatched. This CDR3 has 15 residues. The CDR3 region is CASSPRGLAGLAQYF. The CDR3 DNA follows: TGTGCCAGCTCACCCCGCGGCCTAGCGGGTTTGGCCCAGTACTTC.

This sequence joins TRBV5-6 and TRBJ2-2, with 9 bases that match TRBD2. The germline V gene has CDR1 SGHDT and CDR2 YYEEEE. The junction had 13 bases not matched to a gene; V was cut back by 4 bases and J by 0 bases. There are 19 residues in the CDR3. Here the CDR3 DNA reads TGTGCCAGCAGCCCACCTCCCGGAGCGGGGGGTTCGAACACCGGGGAGCTGTTTTTT. It specifies CASSPPPGAGGSNTGELFF.

The table lists this clone with a count of one. The V gene is TRBV4-1, the J gene TRBJ1-6; 8 bases map to TRBD1. Germline V gene lookup returns CDR1 MGHRA and CDR2 YSYEKL. This CDR3 contains 14 residues. Germline trimming cut 4 bases from V and 9 bases from J; bases unmatched to any gene: 5. In DNA form, the CDR3 reads TGCGCCAGCAGCCGGGACAGGTTCTTTTCACCCCTCCACTTT. Protein sequence: CASSRDRFFSPLHF.

This chain links TRBV18 with TRBJ1-6, with TRBD1 matching 10 bases. The CDR3 runs 17 residues. Germline values: CDR1 KGHSH, CDR2 LQKENI. The trim removed 2 bases at V and 10 bases at J, leaving 11 bases unmatched. CDR3 region: CASSPSSTGTGVSPLHF. The CDR3 DNA is TGTGCCAGCTCACCAAGCTCTACCGGGACAGGGGTGTCACCCCTCCACTTT. Based on the CDR3 plus reference TRBV18 and TRBJ1-6, the full variable domain is NAGVMQNPRHLVRRRGQEARLRCSPMKGHSHVYWYRQLPEEGLKFMVYLQKENIIDESGMPKERFSAEFPKEGPSILRIQQVVRGDSAAYFCASSPSSTGTGVSPLHFGNGTRLTVT.

J is TRBJ1-3 and V is TRBV5-1; D gene uncertain. Germline CDR1 SGHRS, CDR2 YFSETQ. This CDR3 has 15 residues. Deletions cut 6 bases from V and 4 bases from J, with 17 bases between. CDR3 coding DNA: TGCGCCAGCACCTTTCGGCCGGGGTACGGAAACACCATATATTTT. Amino acid sequence: CASTFRPGYGNTIYF.

The chain is built from TRBV6-2 or TRBV6-3 and TRBJ2-7; TRBD1 agrees at 11 bases. Germline-derived CDR1 and CDR2 are MNHEY and SVGEGT. The CDR3 runs to 15 residues. J gave up 5 bases and V 5 bases, and 8 bases lay outside the gene matches. The CDR3 sequence is CASSRGTGGSHEQYF. CDR3 in DNA: TGTGCCAGCAGTAGGGGGACAGGGGGGAGCCACGAGCAGTACTTC.

The CDR3 DNA reads TGTGCCAGCACTATGGGGGGGGAAAAACTGTTTTTT. This sequence encodes CASTMGGEKLFF. The V call is TRBV12-3 or TRBV12-4, the J call TRBJ1-4, with D tentatively TRBD1 (5 bases). The CDR3 is 12 residues long. Trimming cost V 7 bases and J 8 bases, with 11 bases left between them.

J is TRBJ1-6 and V is TRBV10-3, with D maybe TRBD1 (6 bases). The V end lost 1 base, the J end lost 5 bases, and 12 bases lay between the germline ends. The V gene's germline CDR1 is ENHRY and CDR2 SYGVKD. The CDR3 is 16 residues long. In DNA, the CDR3 is TGTGCCATCAGTGAGTTCCCGGACAGAAATAATTCACCCCTCCACTTT. The encoded protein is CAISEFPDRNNSPLHF.

The genes are TRBV6-5 and TRBJ1-2; unclear D gene. The CDR3 has 12 amino acids. The V gene lost 6 bases and the J gene lost 6 bases, with 11 bases spanning the gap. Germline V gene data show CDR1 as MNHEY and CDR2 as SVGAGI. As DNA, the CDR3 is TGTGCCAGCAGGGACTCTATTGATGGCTACACCTTC. It yields the protein CASRDSIDGYTF.

The rearrangement joins TRBV5-1 to TRBJ2-7, with 8 bases matching TRBD2. CDR3 length equals 13 residues. Germline V lookup: CDR1 SGHRS, CDR2 YFSETQ. The ends lost 4 bases at V and 3 bases at J; junction bases unmatched: 3. The CDR3 here is CASSREGLYEQYF. The CDR3 nucleotides read TGCGCCAGCAGCCGGGAGGGCCTCTACGAGCAGTACTTC.

The chain employs TRBV2 and TRBJ1-6; a possible D gene is TRBD1 (5 bases). The V gene's germline CDR1 is SNHLY and CDR2 FYNNEI. V lost 3 bases, J lost 0 bases, and 9 bases lay in between. The CDR3 has 16 residues. The CDR3 sequence: CASSDGDSSYNSPLHF. The CDR3 nucleotides read TGTGCCAGCAGTGACGGAGACAGCTCCTATAATTCACCCCTCCACTTT.

The V call is TRBV29-1, the J call TRBJ1-4; 8 positions match TRBD1. The length of the CDR3 is 13 residues. Germline V CDR1 and CDR2: SQVTM, ANQGSEA. The V and J ends lost 5 bases and 7 bases, in that order; junction bases with no gene match: 6. CDR3 DNA sequence: TGCAGCGTTCCTCAGGGGGCGGGTGAAAAACTGTTTTTT. Its protein product is CSVPQGAGEKLFF.

This clone was observed a single time. The genes are TRBV7-9 and TRBJ1-5; 7 bases line up with TRBD1. The length of the CDR3 is 15 residues. CDR1 is SEHNR and CDR2 is FQNEAQ in the germline V gene (reference sequence). Losses at the gene ends were 5 bases for V and 3 bases for J; bases not matched to a gene: 7. CDR3 DNA: TGTGCCAGCAGCCCCTTGGGACAGCCCAATCAGCCCCAGCATTTT. It is translated as CASSPLGQPNQPQHF.

J is TRBJ1-2 and V is TRBV20-1, with D possibly matching TRBD1 (5 bases). CDR3 length: 11 amino acids. Germline V gives CDR1 DFQATT, CDR2 SNEGSKA (reference sequence). V lost 7 bases to trimming and J lost 10 bases, with 16 bases between them. CDR3 coding DNA: TGCAGTGTTCGATCCCAGGGTCCCTACACCTTC. Amino acids: CSVRSQGPYTF.

This rearrangement joins TRBV5-6 to TRBJ2-7; TRBD1 matches at 9 bases. The junction had 5 bases not matched to a gene; V was cut back by 0 bases and J by 1 base. Germline V gene lookup returns CDR1 SGHDT and CDR2 YYEEEE. This CDR3 contains 16 residues. The CDR3 nucleotides read TGTGCCAGCAGCTTGGCCATGGGACAGGGTTCCTACGAGCAGTACTTC. Encoded protein: CASSLAMGQGSYEQYF.

The V gene is TRBV9, the J gene TRBJ2-1, with D unclear. Deletions cut 0 bases from V and 5 bases from J, with 18 bases between. Germline assignment: CDR1 SGDLS and CDR2 YYNGEE. This CDR3 region has 17 residues. Here the CDR3 reads CASSVDPARGRHNEQFF. DNA for the CDR3: TGTGCCAGCAGCGTAGACCCCGCGCGAGGAAGGCACAATGAGCAGTTCTTC.

The CDR3, as DNA: TGTGCCAGCAGCTTGCTCGAAGCAAGATCACCCCTCCACTTT. Its protein is CASSLLEARSPLHF. This sequence joins TRBV5-6 and TRBJ1-6; D is undetermined. The CDR3 is 14 amino acids. Deletions cut 1 base from V and 10 bases from J, with 12 bases between. CDR1 and CDR2 from the germline V gene are SGHDT and YYEEEE. Combining the CDR3 with reference TRBV5-6 and TRBJ1-6 gives the whole variable domain DAGVTQSPTHLIKTRGQQVTLRCSPKSGHDTVSWYQQALGQGPQFIFQYYEEEERQRGNFPDRFSGHQFPNYSSELNVNALLLGDSALYLCASSLLEARSPLHFGNGTRLTVT.

The chain couples TRBV30 to TRBJ1-3, with TRBD1 matching 7 bases. The CDR3 totals 16 residues. Germline assignment: CDR1 GTSNPN and CDR2 SVGIG (reference sequence). Trimming took 1 base from V and 0 from J; bases not matched to a gene: 6. CDR3 loop: CAWSAETGISGNTIYF. CDR3 bases: TGTGCCTGGAGTGCCGAGACAGGGATCTCTGGAAACACCATATATTTT.